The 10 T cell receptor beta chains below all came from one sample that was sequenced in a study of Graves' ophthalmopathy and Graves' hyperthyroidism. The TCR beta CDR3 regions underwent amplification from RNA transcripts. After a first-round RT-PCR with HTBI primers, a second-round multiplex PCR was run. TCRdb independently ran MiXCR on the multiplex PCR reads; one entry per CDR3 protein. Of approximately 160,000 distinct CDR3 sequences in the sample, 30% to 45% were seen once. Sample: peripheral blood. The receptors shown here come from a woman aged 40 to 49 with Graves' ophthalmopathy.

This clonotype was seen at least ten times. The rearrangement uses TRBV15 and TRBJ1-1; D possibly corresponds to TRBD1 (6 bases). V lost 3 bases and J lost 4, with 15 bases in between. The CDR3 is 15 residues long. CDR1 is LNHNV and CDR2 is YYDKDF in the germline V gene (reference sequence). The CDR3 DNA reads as TGTGCCACCAGCAGGAAGGGCAGGGGTGGCACTGAAGCTTTCTTT. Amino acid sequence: CATSRKGRGGTEAFF.

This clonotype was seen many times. CDR3 amino acids: CASSLLSSGGRGELFF. The CDR3 region has the DNA TGTGCCAGCAGTTTATTGAGTAGCGGGGGCCGCGGGGAGCTGTTTTTT. The rearrangement uses TRBV28 and TRBJ2-2; TRBD2 aligns across 9 bases. V lost 1 base and J lost 7; bases outside the gene matches: 7. The CDR3 runs to 16 residues. Germline values: CDR1 MDHEN, CDR2 SYDVKM.

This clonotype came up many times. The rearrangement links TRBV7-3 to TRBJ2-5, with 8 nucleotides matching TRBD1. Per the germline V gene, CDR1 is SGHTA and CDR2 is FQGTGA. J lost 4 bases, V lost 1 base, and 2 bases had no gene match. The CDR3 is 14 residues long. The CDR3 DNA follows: TGTGCCAGCAGCTTAAATCAGGGGGCAGAGACCCAGTACTTC. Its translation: CASSLNQGAETQYF.

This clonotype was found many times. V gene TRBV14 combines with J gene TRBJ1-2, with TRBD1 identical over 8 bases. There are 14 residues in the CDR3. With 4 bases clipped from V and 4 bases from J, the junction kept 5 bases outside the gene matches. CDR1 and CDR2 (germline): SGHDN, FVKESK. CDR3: CASSLTGTGYGYTF. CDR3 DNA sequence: TGTGCCAGCAGCCTTACCGGGACAGGCTATGGCTACACCTTC.

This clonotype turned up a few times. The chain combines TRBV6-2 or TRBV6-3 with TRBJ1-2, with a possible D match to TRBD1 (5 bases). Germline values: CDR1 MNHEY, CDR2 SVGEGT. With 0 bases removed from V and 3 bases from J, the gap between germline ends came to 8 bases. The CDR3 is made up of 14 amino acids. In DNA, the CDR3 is TGTGCCAGCAGTTACTCCGGGGCGCACTATGGCTACACCTTC. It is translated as CASSYSGAHYGYTF.

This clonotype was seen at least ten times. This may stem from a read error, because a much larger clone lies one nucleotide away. The CDR3 protein is CASSLASYERYF. The DNA for the CDR3 is TGTGCCAGCAGCTTAGCTAGTTACGAGCGGTACTTC. The V and J genes are TRBV7-2 and TRBJ2-7; D unresolved. This CDR3 has 12 amino acids. CDR1 and CDR2 (germline): SGHTA, FQGNSA.

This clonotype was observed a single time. The CDR3 loop reads CSVGTEWNTGELFF. CDR3 DNA: TGCAGCGTTGGAACAGAATGGAACACCGGGGAGCTGTTTTTT. The V call is TRBV29-1, the J call TRBJ2-2; no clear D. CDR1 is SQVTM and CDR2 is ANQGSEA in the germline V gene. CDR3 length: 14 amino acids. V was trimmed by 4 bases and J by 1 base, leaving 10 bases between them.

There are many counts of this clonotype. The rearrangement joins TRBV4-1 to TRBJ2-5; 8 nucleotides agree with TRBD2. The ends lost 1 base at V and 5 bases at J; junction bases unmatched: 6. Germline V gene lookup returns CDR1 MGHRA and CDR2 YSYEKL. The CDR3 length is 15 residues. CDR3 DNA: TGCGCCAGCAGCCAAGTATCGGGGGGGCGGGAGACCCAGTACTTC. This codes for CASSQVSGGRETQYF.

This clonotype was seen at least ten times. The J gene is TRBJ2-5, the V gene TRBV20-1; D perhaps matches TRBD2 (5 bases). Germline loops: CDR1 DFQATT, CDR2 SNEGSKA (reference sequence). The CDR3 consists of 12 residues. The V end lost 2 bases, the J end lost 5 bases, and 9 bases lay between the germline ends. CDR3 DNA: TGCAGTGCTAGACCGGGGTTTGAGACCCAGTACTTC. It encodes CSARPGFETQYF.

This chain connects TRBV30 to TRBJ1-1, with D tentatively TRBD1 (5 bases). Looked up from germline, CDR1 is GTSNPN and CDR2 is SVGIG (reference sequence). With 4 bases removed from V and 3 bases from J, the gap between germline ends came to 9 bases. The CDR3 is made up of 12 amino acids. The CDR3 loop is CAWTGLDTEAFF. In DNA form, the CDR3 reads TGTGCCTGGACGGGACTGGACACTGAAGCTTTCTTT.